The 15 T cell receptor beta chains reported below all come from one sample, sequenced in a study of post-analysis software for immune sequencing data. Libraries were made from TCR beta cDNA, and they carried unique molecular identifiers. MiXCR was run by TCRdb on the PCR reads, yielding one entry per CDR3 protein. The data show about 160,000 distinct CDR3 sequences, roughly 34% seen once. The specimen comprised blood, sampled after autologous hematopoietic stem cell transplantation. The receptors originated from a girl aged 10 to 17 with multiple sclerosis.

This clonotype was detected a few times. The CDR3 sequence: CASSLTSGRVNNEQFF. CDR3 nucleotides: TGTGCCAGCAGCTTAACTAGCGGGAGGGTGAACAATGAGCAGTTCTTC. The V and J genes are TRBV7-2 and TRBJ2-1; 13 nucleotides match TRBD2. J was trimmed by 5 bases and V by 2 bases; bases with no gene match: 3. This CDR3 has 16 residues. Germline CDR1 and CDR2: SGHTA and FQGNSA.

This clonotype occurred a few times. The gene calls are TRBV25-1 and TRBJ2-5; no firm D call. The CDR3 spans 14 residues. The germline gives CDR1 MGHDK, CDR2 SYGVNS. Trimming took 3 bases from V and 4 from J, leaving 12 bases between them. The CDR3 protein is CASSEVTPGETQYF. The CDR3 coding sequence is TGTGCCAGCAGTGAGGTTACCCCGGGAGAGACCCAGTACTTC.

This clonotype was seen ten or more times. The genes are TRBV2 and TRBJ2-5; no definite D call. This CDR3 region has 12 residues. Trimming stripped 3 bases from V and 6 bases from J, with 8 bases between. CDR1 SNHLY and CDR2 FYNNEI come from the germline V gene. Here the CDR3 DNA reads TGTGCCAGCAGTGATCCCCTCCAGACCCAGTACTTC. Protein product: CASSDPLQTQYF.

The CDR3 sequence: CSASRVESSGGTDTQYF. The CDR3 DNA reads as TGCAGTGCTAGTCGGGTCGAGTCTAGCGGGGGCACAGATACGCAGTATTTT. This chain links TRBV20-1 with TRBJ2-3; 9 nucleotides line up with TRBD2. The CDR3 length is 17 residues. Trimming took 3 bases from V and 1 from J; bases not matched to a gene: 11. Looked up from germline, CDR1 is DFQATT and CDR2 is SNEGSKA (reference sequence).

J is TRBJ2-1 and V is TRBV14, with TRBD1 as a possible D gene (5 bases). CDR3 length: 13 amino acids. Germline CDR1 SGHDN, CDR2 FVKESK. V gave up 2 bases and J gave up 10 bases, with 12 bases separating them. CDR3 protein: CASSQRRVGEQFF. The CDR3 DNA follows: TGTGCCAGCAGCCAACGCAGGGTAGGGGAGCAGTTCTTC. Based on the CDR3 plus reference TRBV14 and TRBJ2-1, the full variable domain is EAGVTQFPSHSVIEKGQTVTLRCDPISGHDNLYWYRRVMGKEIKFLLHFVKESKQDESGMPNNRFLAERTGGTYSTLKVQPAELEDSGVYFCASSQRRVGEQFFGPGTRLTVL.

The genes are TRBV12-3 or TRBV12-4 and TRBJ2-1; 13 bases fit TRBD2. V shed 6 bases and J 9 bases; nucleotides not matched to a gene: 5. The CDR3 runs to 14 residues. The CDR3 DNA follows: TGTGCCAGCAGCCGGACTAGCGGGAGATCTGAGCAGTTCTTC. This translates into CASSRTSGRSEQFF.

This clonotype was seen ten or more times. The chain combines TRBV3-1 with TRBJ2-3; 9 bases are a match to TRBD1. V lost 4 bases to trimming and J lost 2 bases; unmatched junction nucleotides: 4. This CDR3 region has 15 residues. From germline, CDR1 is LGHDT and CDR2 YNNKEL (reference sequence). In DNA form, the CDR3 reads TGTGCCAGCAGCCCCGGGACAGGGTTCACAGATACGCAGTATTTT. Encoded protein: CASSPGTGFTDTQYF.

The rearrangement links TRBV27 to TRBJ2-3, with D possibly being TRBD2 (5 bases). CDR3 length: 15 amino acids. CDR1 is MNHEY, CDR2 SMNVEV, per germline (reference sequence). V was trimmed by 2 bases and J by 1 base, leaving 10 bases between them. This CDR3 reads CASSLAGVGTDTQYF. CDR3 in DNA: TGTGCCAGCAGTTTAGCGGGCGTCGGCACAGATACGCAGTATTTT.

The chain uses TRBV27 and TRBJ2-2; 16 nucleotides line up with TRBD2. The V gene's germline CDR1 is MNHEY and CDR2 SMNVEV (reference sequence). The CDR3 runs to 18 residues. With V trimmed by 5 bases and J by 5 bases, 8 bases remained unmatched. As DNA, the CDR3 is TGTGCCAGCAGTCCTCCGGGACTAGCGGGAGGGGGTACCGGGGAGCTGTTTTTT. Translation gives CASSPPGLAGGGTGELFF.

This clonotype was picked up many times. This chain joins TRBV27 and TRBJ1-1; D might be TRBD1 (5 bases). CDR3 length: 13 residues. Germline CDR1 MNHEY, CDR2 SMNVEV (reference sequence). V gave up 0 bases and J gave up 3 bases, with 5 bases separating them. In nucleotides, the CDR3 is TGTGCCAGCAGTTTATCAGGGGACACTGAAGCTTTCTTT. This gives the protein CASSLSGDTEAFF.

Note on this clonotype: A much larger clone differs from this one at a single base, so this may be a read error. The J gene is TRBJ2-7, the V gene TRBV29-1; the match to TRBD1 covers 7 bases. Germline V gene data show CDR1 as SQVTM and CDR2 as ANQGSEA. J lost 1 base, V lost 5 bases, and 5 bases had no gene match. This CDR3 is 13 amino acids long. The CDR3 sequence: CSVRGQISYEQYF. The DNA of the CDR3 is TGCAGCGTTAGGGGACAGATATCCTACGAGCAGTACTTC.

The chain employs TRBV4-1 and TRBJ1-2, with D tentatively TRBD1 (5 bases). V lost 2 bases and J lost 2, with 12 bases in between. The CDR3 runs 15 residues. Germline V CDR1 and CDR2: MGHRA, YSYEKL. CDR3 DNA sequence: TGCGCCAGCAGCCAAAACGAGGGGCCCAACTATGGCTACACCTTC. Protein sequence: CASSQNEGPNYGYTF.

Details on this clonotype: The junction and the germline gene differ at one end; a read error may be behind it. The genes are TRBV20-1 and TRBJ2-1; 8 bases agree with TRBD2. The CDR3 totals 14 residues. Per germline, CDR1 DFQATT and CDR2 SNEGSKA (reference sequence). CDR3 sequence: CSTSWLAGLNEQFF. The CDR3 bases are TGCAGTACTAGTTGGCTAGCGGGCCTCAATGAGCAGTTCTTC.

In its sample, this clonotype was seen a few times. V is TRBV7-9 and J is TRBJ2-1, with 8 bases lining up with TRBD2. The CDR3 totals 16 residues. The germline V gene has CDR1 SEHNR and CDR2 FQNEAQ (reference sequence). The ends lost 8 bases at V and 5 bases at J; junction bases unmatched: 14. Written as DNA, the CDR3 is TGTGCCAGCGCCGAACCGAGGGGACTAGGGAACAATGAGCAGTTCTTC. Protein: CASAEPRGLGNNEQFF.

The chain has TRBV28 and TRBJ2-1; weak D call: TRBD2 (6 bases). Germline V gene sequence: CDR1 MDHEN, CDR2 SYDVKM. The CDR3 is 13 amino acids. The ends were cut back, 6 bases at V and 8 bases at J, with 14 bases in the middle. CDR3 DNA: TGTGCCAGCAGGCTAGCGTCCCCCGATGAGCAGTTCTTC. Translation: CASRLASPDEQFF.